A single sample is the source of the 14 T cell receptor beta chains below, sequenced in a study of blood T cell repertoires in COVID-19. This table comes from immunoSEQ multiplex PCR, and its TCRdb copy is limited to in-frame clones, with some not included. The table records a few hundred thousand clones, roughly 85% of them present only once. Sequencing input: peripheral blood. Source of these receptors: a man aged 50 or older with active or convalescent COVID-19.

The V gene is TRBV14, the J gene TRBJ2-2; unclear D gene. Germline V gene sequence: CDR1 SGHDN, CDR2 FVKESK. Trimming took 4 bases from V and 4 from J, leaving 10 bases between them. The CDR3 consists of 14 residues. The CDR3 region is CASSLLAVTGELFF. Here the CDR3 DNA reads TGTGCCAGCAGCCTTCTCGCGGTCACCGGGGAGCTGTTTTTT.

V and J are TRBV10-1 and TRBJ2-7; a weak D match, TRBD1 (8 bases). V lost 7 bases, J lost 5 bases, and 12 bases lay in between. Per germline, CDR1 WNHNN and CDR2 SYGVQD (reference sequence). The CDR3 runs to 12 residues. This CDR3 is CASNRGGDEQYF. The CDR3 nucleotides read TGCGCCAGCAACAGGGGGGGGGACGAGCAGTACTTC.

This chain joins TRBV5-1 and TRBJ2-7, with D unclear. V was clipped by 0 bases and J by 5 bases, with 15 bases between them. The CDR3 is made up of 15 amino acids. Germline V CDR1 and CDR2: SGHRS, YFSETQ. CDR3 DNA sequence: TGCGCCAGCAGCTTGGGATCCCTTACTGGAGACGAGCAGTACTTC. As protein: CASSLGSLTGDEQYF.

The chain employs TRBV27 and TRBJ2-6; TRBD2 matches at 7 bases. Germline values: CDR1 MNHEY, CDR2 SMNVEV (reference sequence). V lost 6 bases, J lost 4 bases, and 9 bases stayed unmatched. The CDR3 contains 16 residues. In nucleotides, the CDR3 is TGTGCCAGCAGGCGCGGGGGAGGAAGAGGGGCCAACGTCCTGACTTTC. It yields the protein CASRRGGGRGANVLTF.

This rearrangement joins TRBV29-1 to TRBJ2-1, with a possible D match to TRBD1 (6 bases). V was shortened by 1 base and J by 4 bases, with 14 bases between the two germline ends. From germline, CDR1 is SQVTM and CDR2 ANQGSEA. The CDR3 spans 15 residues. The CDR3 spells CSVEGGPRRYNEQFF. The CDR3 bases are TGCAGCGTTGAAGGGGGGCCTAGGAGATACAATGAGCAGTTCTTC.

The V call is TRBV5-4, the J call TRBJ2-3; 9 bases map to TRBD1. The V segment lost 4 bases and the J segment 5 bases; nucleotides outside the gene matches: 8. This CDR3 is built from 15 residues. Germline V gene lookup returns CDR1 SGHNT and CDR2 YYREEE (reference sequence). CDR3 bases: TGTGCCAGCAGCACTCGGGACAGGGAAAGAGATACGCAGTATTTT. Translation gives CASSTRDRERDTQYF.

This clone came up once. This sequence joins TRBV18 and TRBJ2-7, with D hard to call. This CDR3 is built from 14 residues. Germline V lookup: CDR1 KGHSH, CDR2 LQKENI. V was cut by 0 bases and J by 3 bases, with 9 bases left in between. CDR3 sequence (DNA): TGTGCCAGCTCACCACCGTCACAGAGCTACGAGCAGTACTTC. Encoded protein: CASSPPSQSYEQYF.

This rearrangement joins TRBV11-2 to TRBJ2-3; 8 positions agree with TRBD1. Per the germline V gene, CDR1 is SGHAT and CDR2 is FQNNGV. V lost 5 bases, J lost 5 bases, and 9 bases stayed unmatched. The CDR3 sequence is 15 residues long. The CDR3 bases are TGTGCCAGCAGCACAGGACAGGGTGTCGGAGATACGCAGTATTTT. Residues: CASSTGQGVGDTQYF.

This sequence joins TRBV2 and TRBJ1-1; tentative D call: TRBD1 (6 bases). The germline V gene has CDR1 SNHLY and CDR2 FYNNEI. Trimming pared 6 bases from V and 4 bases from J, leaving 15 bases between. CDR3 size: 14 residues. The chain's CDR3 is CASSAWDILTEAFF. CDR3 nucleotides: TGTGCCAGCAGCGCATGGGACATCCTCACTGAAGCTTTCTTT.

This rearrangement joins TRBV9 to TRBJ2-1; TRBD2 matches 13 bases. J lost 8 bases, V lost 0 bases, and 11 bases had no gene match. CDR1 is SGDLS and CDR2 is YYNGEE in the germline V gene. The CDR3 contains 18 residues. CDR3 loop: CASSVAPLAGGGSDEQFF. The CDR3, as DNA: TGTGCCAGCAGCGTAGCTCCACTAGCGGGAGGGGGAAGCGATGAGCAGTTCTTC.

This clone appeared a few times. This specimen includes other DNA sequences encoding the same CDR3. V gene TRBV4-1 combines with J gene TRBJ2-5; D is perhaps TRBD2 (7 bases). The V gene lost 1 base and the J gene lost 4 bases, with 10 bases spanning the gap. CDR3 size: 14 residues. The germline CDR1 and CDR2 sequences are MGHRA and YSYEKL. CDR3 DNA: TGCGCCAGCAGCCAAGGGAGGGGGGGAGAGACCCAGTACTTC. Translated, it gives CASSQGRGGETQYF.

The V call is TRBV5-1, the J call TRBJ2-1; 7 nucleotides align to TRBD2. The germline CDR1 and CDR2 sequences are SGHRS and YFSETQ. The V segment lost 4 bases and the J segment 6 bases; nucleotides outside the gene matches: 16. CDR3 size: 17 residues. In DNA form, the CDR3 reads TGCGCCAGCAGCAAAGAGGTGGCGGGAGTGGGAAGCAATGAGCAGTTCTTC. It encodes CASSKEVAGVGSNEQFF.

V is TRBV7-8 and J is TRBJ2-1; TRBD2 matches at 10 bases. CDR1 and CDR2 from the germline V gene are SGHVS and FQNEAQ. CDR3 length: 19 amino acids. V shed 0 bases, J shed 1 base, and the junction held 9 bases outside the gene matches. For the CDR3, the DNA is TGTGCCAGCAGCTTAGCTGGTAGCGGGAGGATAAGGTCCTACAATGAGCAGTTCTTC. Encoded protein: CASSLAGSGRIRSYNEQFF. The full variable domain, its missing parts supplied by reference TRBV7-8 and TRBJ2-1, is GAGVSQSPRYKVAKRGQDVALRCDPISGHVSLFWYQQALGQGPEFLTYFQNEAQLDKSGLPSDRFFAERPEGSVSTLKIQRTQQEDSAVYLCASSLAGSGRIRSYNEQFFGPGTRLTVL.

This clone was counted only a few times. The chain combines TRBV19 with TRBJ1-3, with D unresolved. The CDR3 spans 15 residues. Trimming stripped 3 bases from V and 4 bases from J, with 13 bases between. Germline V gene data show CDR1 as LNHDA and CDR2 as SQIVND (reference sequence). The CDR3 reads CASSIPLRSGNTIYF. The CDR3 DNA reads as TGTGCCAGTAGTATTCCCCTGAGATCCGGAAACACCATATATTTT.